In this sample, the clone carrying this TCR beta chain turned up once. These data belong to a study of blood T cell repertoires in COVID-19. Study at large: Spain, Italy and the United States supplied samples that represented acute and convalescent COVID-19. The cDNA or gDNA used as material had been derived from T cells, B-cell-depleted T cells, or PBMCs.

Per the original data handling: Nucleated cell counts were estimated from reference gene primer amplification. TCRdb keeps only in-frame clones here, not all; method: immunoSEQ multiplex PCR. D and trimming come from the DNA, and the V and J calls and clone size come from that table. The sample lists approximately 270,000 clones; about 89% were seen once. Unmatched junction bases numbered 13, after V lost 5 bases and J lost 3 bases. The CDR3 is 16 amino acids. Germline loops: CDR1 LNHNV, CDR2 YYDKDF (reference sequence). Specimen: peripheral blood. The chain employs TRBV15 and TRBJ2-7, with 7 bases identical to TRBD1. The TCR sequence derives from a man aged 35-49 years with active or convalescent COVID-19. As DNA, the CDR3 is TGTGCCACCAGCGATGCAACAGGGGCCACCTTCTACGAGCAGTACTTC. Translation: CATSDATGATFYEQYF.